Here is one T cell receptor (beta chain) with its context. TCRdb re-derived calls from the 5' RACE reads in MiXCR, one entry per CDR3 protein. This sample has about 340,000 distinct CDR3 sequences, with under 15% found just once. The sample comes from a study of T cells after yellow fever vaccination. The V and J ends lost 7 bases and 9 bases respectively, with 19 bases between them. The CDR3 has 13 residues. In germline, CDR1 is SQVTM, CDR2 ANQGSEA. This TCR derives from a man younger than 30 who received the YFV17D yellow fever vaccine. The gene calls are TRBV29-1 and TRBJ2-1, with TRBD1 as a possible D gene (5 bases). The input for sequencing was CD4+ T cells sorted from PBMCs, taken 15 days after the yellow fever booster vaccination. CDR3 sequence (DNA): TGCAGCGCGACGGCAGGGTTCGTTGGTGAGCAGTTCTTC. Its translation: CSATAGFVGEQFF.